The 22 T cell receptor beta chains reported below all come from one sample, sequenced in a study of T-cell memory formation after mild COVID-19. TCRdb re-derived calls from the 5' RACE reads in MiXCR, one entry per CDR3 protein. The sample lists 450,000 to 700,000 distinct CDR3 sequences; approximately 19% were seen once. Sequenced sample: PBMCs or a T cell subset sorted from them (not recorded which). The receptors stem from an adult woman who had mild COVID-19 (a few samples of this study predate the infection). Cell type and time point are not known.

This clonotype has only a few counts. As DNA, the CDR3 is TGTGCCAGCAGCCCAACAGGGTACAACACAGATACGCAGTATTTT. Amino acid sequence: CASSPTGYNTDTQYF. J is TRBJ2-3 and V is TRBV6-5; weak D call: TRBD1 (6 bases). This CDR3 has 15 residues. Germline V gene sequence: CDR1 MNHEY, CDR2 SVGAGI. V gave up 6 bases and J gave up 2 bases, with 15 bases separating them.

This clonotype was picked up a small number of times. This chain links TRBV7-2 with TRBJ2-1; TRBD2 aligns across 8 bases. The CDR3 sequence is 15 residues long. Germline-derived CDR1 and CDR2 are SGHTA and FQGNSA. The J segment lost 4 bases and the V segment lost 5 bases, leaving 7 bases of the junction unmatched. CDR3 nucleotides: TGTGCCAGCAGCGTAAGCGGGAGTGGGTACAATGAGCAGTTCTTC. Its translation is CASSVSGSGYNEQFF.

The rearrangement uses TRBV29-1 and TRBJ2-7; D is ambiguous. CDR1 and CDR2 (germline): SQVTM, ANQGSEA. The CDR3 runs to 13 residues. Deletions cut 7 bases from V and 2 bases from J, with 15 bases between. The CDR3 here is CSAVQGWAYEQYF. DNA of the CDR3: TGCAGCGCGGTGCAAGGGTGGGCCTACGAGCAGTACTTC.

The chain joins TRBV12-3 or TRBV12-4 to TRBJ1-2; tentatively, D is TRBD1 (5 bases). CDR3 length: 14 residues. Trimming removed 5 bases at V and 8 bases at J, with 18 bases between. The CDR3 DNA reads TGTGCCAGCAGTCCGCACAACAGGTTCTGGGGCTACACCTTC. Translating gives CASSPHNRFWGYTF.

This clonotype was recorded many times. This chain connects TRBV6-1 to TRBJ2-7; D gene unclear. This CDR3 has 12 amino acids. Germline V gene data show CDR1 as MNHNS and CDR2 as SASEGT. Trimming stripped 9 bases from V and 4 bases from J, with 13 bases between. Written as DNA, the CDR3 is TGTGCCAGTACCGTTTATGGTTACGAGCAGTACTTC. This codes for CASTVYGYEQYF.

The rearrangement uses TRBV6-2 or TRBV6-3 and TRBJ1-2; D is perhaps TRBD1 (6 bases). V shed 5 bases and J shed 2 bases, with 18 bases lying between them. CDR3 length: 16 amino acids. Germline CDR1 reads MNHEY; CDR2 reads SVGEGT. The CDR3 here is CASSTNPGQVNYGYTF. CDR3 nucleotides: TGTGCCAGCAGTACGAACCCGGGACAAGTAAACTATGGCTACACCTTC.

This rearrangement joins TRBV24-1 to TRBJ1-5; 7 positions match TRBD1. V was pared by 4 bases and J by 5 bases, with 10 bases of the junction left unmatched. This CDR3 has 16 residues. Germline lookup yields CDR1 KGHDR and CDR2 SFDVKD. The DNA for the CDR3 is TGTGCCACCAGTGACCGGACAGGCCAGGTCCATCAGCCCCAGCATTTT. Amino acids: CATSDRTGQVHQPQHF.

This clonotype occurred a few times. The J gene is TRBJ2-7, the V gene TRBV4-1, with TRBD2 identical over 12 bases. The ends lost 0 bases at V and 6 bases at J; junction bases unmatched: 3. The CDR3 has 15 amino acids. Germline CDR1 MGHRA, CDR2 YSYEKL. The CDR3 region has the DNA TGCGCCAGCAGCCAAGATCCTAGCGGGGGGGTCGAGCAGTACTTC. Translating it yields CASSQDPSGGVEQYF.

The chain joins TRBV5-6 to TRBJ2-4, with D tentatively TRBD2 (6 bases). The V and J ends lost 5 bases and 0 bases respectively, with 15 bases between them. The CDR3 extends over 16 amino acids. The germline CDR1 and CDR2 sequences are SGHDT and YYEEEE. The CDR3 is CASSRAGGVAKNIQYF. Here the CDR3 DNA reads TGTGCCAGCAGTCGAGCCGGCGGGGTAGCCAAAAACATTCAGTACTTC.

V gene TRBV24-1 combines with J gene TRBJ2-5; D is possibly TRBD1 (5 bases). Deletions cut 9 bases from V and 1 base from J, with 8 bases between. Per germline, CDR1 KGHDR and CDR2 SFDVKD. The CDR3 is 12 residues long. The CDR3 loop reads CATGHAQETQYF. DNA of the CDR3: TGTGCCACCGGACACGCCCAAGAGACCCAGTACTTC.

The rearrangement joins TRBV4-1 to TRBJ2-1, with a tentative D call TRBD2 (5 bases). This CDR3 is built from 14 residues. CDR1 MGHRA and CDR2 YSYEKL come from the germline V gene. Trimming removed 4 bases from V and 10 bases from J, with 17 bases in between. The CDR3, as DNA: TGCGCCAGCAGCCGAGAACCTCGGGCGGGCGAGCAGTTCTTC. Encoded protein: CASSREPRAGEQFF.

On this clonotype: One junction end disagrees with the germline gene, perhaps due to a read error. The V call is TRBV3-1, the J call TRBJ2-5, with a tentative D call TRBD2 (6 bases). The germline V gene encodes CDR1 LGHDT and CDR2 YNNKEL (reference sequence). CDR3 size: 11 residues. The CDR3 coding sequence is TGTGCCAGCAGCCAGACCGGGGGTCGAAACTTC. Translation gives CASSQTGGRNF.

The DNA for the CDR3 is TGTGCCAGCAGCCCTAGGATGGGGAATGAGCAGTTCTTC. Encoded protein: CASSPRMGNEQFF. The chain employs TRBV9 and TRBJ2-1; D uncertain. Germline lookup yields CDR1 SGDLS and CDR2 YYNGEE. The germline V and J ends were trimmed by 4 bases and 7 bases, with 12 bases remaining between them. The CDR3 covers 13 residues.

The chain employs TRBV24-1 and TRBJ2-3; D unresolved. There are 15 residues in the CDR3. The V and J ends lost 4 bases and 4 bases respectively, with 14 bases between them. Germline CDR1 is KGHDR and CDR2 is SFDVKD. The CDR3: CATSDPTALADTQYF. The CDR3 DNA reads as TGTGCCACCAGTGACCCCACAGCTCTCGCAGATACGCAGTATTTT.

The chain joins TRBV18 to TRBJ2-5; 13 nucleotides align to TRBD2. CDR3 length: 16 amino acids. In germline, CDR1 is KGHSH, CDR2 LQKENI. Unmatched junction bases numbered 8, after V lost 3 bases and J lost 7 bases. This CDR3 is CASSPATSGGQGTQYF. CDR3 DNA sequence: TGTGCCAGCTCACCCGCGACTAGCGGGGGGCAGGGGACCCAGTACTTC.

The chain links TRBV7-2 to TRBJ2-7; TRBD2 matches 9 bases. The CDR3 is made up of 15 amino acids. The ends lost 3 bases at V and 5 bases at J; junction bases unmatched: 8. Germline V gene sequence: CDR1 SGHTA, CDR2 FQGNSA. As DNA, the CDR3 is TGTGCCAGCAGCTTCGGACTAGCGAGTGGCAACGAGCAGTACTTC. Amino acid sequence: CASSFGLASGNEQYF. Full variable domain (remainder filled in from reference TRBV7-2 and TRBJ2-7): GAGVSQSPSNKVTEKGKDVELRCDPISGHTALYWYRQSLGQGLEFLIYFQGNSAPDKSGLPSDRFSAERTGGSVSTLTIQRTQQEDSAVYLCASSFGLASGNEQYFGPGTRLTVT.

The CDR3 spells CSPYEGAQETQYF. Here the CDR3 DNA reads TGCAGTCCCTATGAGGGGGCACAAGAGACCCAGTACTTC. The J gene is TRBJ2-5, the V gene TRBV20-1; 7 bases fit TRBD1. The CDR3 contains 13 residues. Germline CDR1 is DFQATT and CDR2 is SNEGSKA (reference sequence). With V trimmed by 8 bases and J by 2 bases, 8 bases remained unmatched.

This chain connects TRBV12-5 to TRBJ2-7, with D tentatively TRBD2 (6 bases). V was clipped by 3 bases and J by 2 bases, with 17 bases between them. Germline loops: CDR1 LGHNT, CDR2 FRNRAP. The CDR3 extends over 16 amino acids. CDR3 protein: CASGLATSSLTYEQYF. In nucleotides, the CDR3 is TGTGCTAGTGGTTTAGCTACTAGCTCACTTACCTACGAGCAGTACTTC.

This rearrangement joins TRBV20-1 to TRBJ2-7; D unresolved. V lost 1 base and J lost 1, with 17 bases in between. Germline V gene lookup returns CDR1 DFQATT and CDR2 SNEGSKA (reference sequence). This CDR3 spans 16 amino acids. CDR3 loop: CSARGIRSKPSYEQYF. The CDR3 nucleotides read TGCAGTGCTAGAGGAATTAGGTCTAAACCATCCTACGAGCAGTACTTC.

The rearrangement links TRBV10-3 to TRBJ2-5, with a weak D call TRBD1 (5 bases). CDR1 is ENHRY, CDR2 SYGVKD, per germline. Trimming pared 2 bases from V and 5 bases from J, leaving 9 bases between. This CDR3 comprises 13 residues. CDR3 sequence: CAISEQGRETQYF. The CDR3 region has the DNA TGTGCCATCAGTGAGCAGGGTCGGGAGACCCAGTACTTC.

CDR3 sequence (DNA): TGCGCCAGCAGCCAACAGTGGGAGGCATCCTACAATGAGCAGTTCTTC. This translates into CASSQQWEASYNEQFF. J is TRBJ2-1 and V is TRBV4-3, with D perhaps matching TRBD2 (6 bases). Germline CDR1 LGHNA, CDR2 YSLEER. The CDR3 totals 16 residues. Trimming pared 2 bases from V and 1 base from J, leaving 12 bases between.

The sample holds a few counts of this clonotype. The rearrangement uses TRBV6-5 and TRBJ2-1; D is unresolved. This CDR3 spans 13 amino acids. From germline, CDR1 is MNHEY and CDR2 SVGAGI. Trimming cost V 10 bases and J 14 bases, with 24 bases left between them. Here the CDR3 reads CATVDRPLRQEFF. CDR3 coding DNA: TGTGCCACTGTCGATCGACCGTTACGGCAGGAGTTCTTC.